This TCR beta chain was documented in a study of T-cell memory formation after mild COVID-19. The wider study: Largely donor-specific TCR clusters were found. Findings and caveats of the study: Some clones that responded turned up in pre-infection memory, which suggests that cross-reactive memory joined in.

On this clonotype itself: Its antigen is not identified.

5'RACE with constant-segment primers built TCRalpha and TCRbeta cDNA libraries with UMIs. TCRdb fed the 5' RACE reads into MiXCR, producing one record per CDR3 protein. This sample has roughly 200,000 distinct CDR3 sequences; 9% to 10% occur once, and the top ten carry 3.5%. Sequenced: PBMCs or a T cell subset sorted from them (not recorded which). This TCR derives from a young man who had mild COVID-19 (a few samples of this study predate the infection). Cell type and time point are not known.

CDR3 in DNA: TGTGCCATCAGGGGACAGGCCGGTTTGAGTGGGGCCAACGTCCTGACTTTC. Translated: CAIRGQAGLSGANVLTF. This rearrangement joins TRBV10-3 to TRBJ2-6, with TRBD1 identical over 8 bases. V shed 6 bases and J 3 bases; nucleotides not matched to a gene: 10. Germline CDR1 and CDR2: ENHRY and SYGVKD. The CDR3 runs 17 residues.